One and the same sample provided the 6 T cell receptor beta chains below, sequenced in a study of OX40 agonist ivuxolimab in advanced cancers. Generated by immunoSEQ multiplex PCR, the TCRdb table keeps only in-frame clones and is missing some. The sample shows 100,000 to 140,000 clones, 85% to 95% of them seen only once. Sequenced here: CD4+ or CD8+ T cells sorted from blood, sampled in a trial of the OX40 agonist ivuxolimab. Receptors originate from an adult with an advanced solid tumor such as melanoma, head and neck, liver or kidney cancer.

The chain links TRBV29-1 to TRBJ1-2; 8 bases are shared with TRBD1. The V gene's germline CDR1 is SQVTM and CDR2 ANQGSEA. The junction had 8 bases not matched to a gene; V was cut back by 0 bases and J by 8 bases. The CDR3 runs to 14 residues. The CDR3 DNA sequence: TGCAGCGTTGAAGATCCGAGGGACAGGAACGGCTACACCTTC. This encodes CSVEDPRDRNGYTF.

This clone was seen a few times. V and J are TRBV28 and TRBJ1-1; maybe TRBD1 (6 bases). V lost 6 bases, J lost 1 base, and 15 bases lay in between. The CDR3 is 15 amino acids. The germline V gene encodes CDR1 MDHEN and CDR2 SYDVKM. CDR3 residues: CASSVGGSENTEAFF. DNA for the CDR3: TGTGCCAGCAGCGTAGGGGGTAGCGAGAACACTGAAGCTTTCTTT.

The chain is built from TRBV14 and TRBJ2-5; D might be TRBD1 or TRBD2, each matching 6 bases. Germline CDR1 is SGHDN and CDR2 is FVKESK. This CDR3 has 14 residues. V was shortened by 4 bases and J by 6 bases, with 15 bases between the two germline ends. Here the CDR3 reads CASSPPGARKTQYF. In nucleotides, the CDR3 is TGTGCCAGCAGCCCCCCGGGGGCTCGAAAGACCCAGTACTTC.

This chain links TRBV6-6 with TRBJ1-2; D perhaps matches TRBD1 (5 bases). This CDR3 region has 13 residues. V lost 9 bases to trimming and J lost 2 bases, with 13 bases between them. Germline CDR1 MNHNY, CDR2 SVGAGI (reference sequence). The DNA for the CDR3 is TGTGCCAGTGGTACCGCAGGGAACTATGGCTACACCTTC. This encodes CASGTAGNYGYTF.

The rearrangement links TRBV5-4 to TRBJ2-2, with D perhaps TRBD1 (5 bases). This CDR3 spans 15 amino acids. The germline V gene encodes CDR1 SGHNT and CDR2 YYREEE (reference sequence). Trimming pared 4 bases from V and 0 bases from J, leaving 10 bases between. This CDR3 is CASSRQPPNTGELFF. In DNA, the CDR3 is TGTGCCAGCAGCAGACAGCCGCCGAACACCGGGGAGCTGTTTTTT.

Only one count was recorded for this clone. This rearrangement joins TRBV28 to TRBJ2-1; 7 positions agree with TRBD2. V lost 5 bases to trimming and J lost 6 bases; unmatched junction nucleotides: 10. The CDR3 runs to 15 residues. Germline V gene sequence: CDR1 MDHEN, CDR2 SYDVKM. CDR3 amino acids: CASSISAGRANEQFF. The CDR3 DNA is TGTGCCAGCAGTATCTCAGCGGGAAGGGCCAATGAGCAGTTCTTC.